The rows below give T cell receptor beta chains drawn from one sample of a study of OX40 agonist ivuxolimab in advanced cancers. Generated by immunoSEQ multiplex PCR, the TCRdb table keeps only in-frame clones and is missing some. In the table there are 99,000 or so clones, about 92% of which are singletons. Sequenced here: CD4+ or CD8+ T cells sorted from blood, sampled in a trial of the OX40 agonist ivuxolimab. The source of these receptors is an adult with an advanced solid tumor such as melanoma, head and neck, liver or kidney cancer. Each CDR3 is given with its conserved first and last residue. Fields, in order: D gene, V gene, clone size, J gene, CDR3 protein, CDR3 DNA. A D gene is named only where the DNA matches it firmly. The size entry is marked missing in some rows and otherwise reads once, few, many or a size class.

D: NA
V: TRBV11-1
size: NA
J: TRBJ2-2
CDR3: CASSLALGTGELFF
DNA: TGTGCCAGCAGCCTCGCCTTAGGAACCGGGGAGCTGTTTTTT

D: NA
V: TRBV4-1
size: NA
J: TRBJ2-4
CDR3: CASSHPGLAAVGLRDIQYF
DNA: TGCGCCAGCAGCCATCCCGGATTAGCGGCGGTGGGTTTAAGAGACATTCAGTACTTC

D: NA
V: TRBV5-1
size: NA
J: TRBJ2-5
CDR3: CASSRGTALQETQYF
DNA: TGCGCCAGCAGCCGCGGGACAGCTCTCCAAGAGACCCAGTACTTC

D: TRBD1
V: TRBV19
size: NA
J: TRBJ1-2
CDR3: CASSSPSQGADGYTF
DNA: TGTGCCAGTAGTTCACCTTCCCAGGGGGCTGACGGCTACACCTTC

D: NA
V: TRBV9
size: NA
J: TRBJ2-3
CDR3: CASSVGLPSPTDTQYF
DNA: TGTGCCAGCAGCGTTGGACTCCCCAGCCCCACAGATACGCAGTATTTT

D: NA
V: TRBV13
size: NA
J: TRBJ2-3
CDR3: CASSDAKSTDTQYF
DNA: TGTGCCAGCAGTGACGCAAAAAGCACAGATACGCAGTATTTT

D: NA
V: TRBV30
size: once
J: TRBJ2-5
CDR3: CAWSVPRETQYF
DNA: TGTGCCTGGAGTGTACCGCGGGAGACCCAGTACTTC

D: TRBD2
V: TRBV11-2
size: NA
J: TRBJ2-1
CDR3: CASSQPWGGDDEQFF
DNA: TGTGCCAGCAGCCAGCCCTGGGGGGGGGACGATGAGCAGTTCTTC

D: NA
V: TRBV5-1
size: NA
J: TRBJ2-1
CDR3: CASSLALVWEQFF
DNA: TGCGCCAGCAGCTTGGCTCTGGTTTGGGAGCAGTTCTTC

D: NA
V: TRBV30
size: NA
J: TRBJ1-5
CDR3: CAWSVMRGSLGNQPQHF
DNA: TGTGCCTGGAGTGTTATGAGGGGGAGCTTGGGCAATCAGCCCCAGCATTTT

D: NA
V: TRBV6-5
size: NA
J: TRBJ1-2
CDR3: CASSAGRGYTF
DNA: TGTGCCAGCAGCGCCGGCAGGGGCTACACCTTC

D: TRBD2
V: TRBV5-4
size: NA
J: TRBJ2-7
CDR3: CASSSGGDYTYEQYF
DNA: TGTGCCAGCAGCTCCGGCGGGGACTACACCTACGAGCAGTACTTC

D: NA
V: TRBV27
size: NA
J: TRBJ2-3
CDR3: CASSLKGSTDTQYF
DNA: TGTGCCAGCAGTTTAAAGGGGAGCACAGATACGCAGTATTTT

D: NA
V: TRBV20-1
size: NA
J: TRBJ2-3
CDR3: CSATRVDTQYF
DNA: TGCAGTGCTACACGGGTAGATACGCAGTATTTT

D: NA
V: TRBV7-9
size: NA
J: TRBJ1-1
CDR3: CASSFAVGFAEAFF
DNA: TGTGCCAGCAGCTTTGCGGTAGGGTTCGCTGAAGCTTTCTTT

D: TRBD1
V: TRBV30
size: NA
J: TRBJ1-2
CDR3: CAWEGQAYGYTF
DNA: TGTGCCTGGGAGGGACAGGCCTATGGCTACACCTTC

D: NA
V: TRBV27
size: NA
J: TRBJ2-5
CDR3: CASSFGASQETQYF
DNA: TGTGCCAGCAGTTTCGGAGCGAGTCAAGAGACCCAGTACTTC

D: TRBD1
V: TRBV18
size: NA
J: TRBJ1-4
CDR3: CASSPTMDRGQEKLFF
DNA: TGTGCCAGCTCACCCACGATGGACAGGGGGCAAGAAAAACTGTTTTTT

D: NA
V: TRBV5-1
size: NA
J: TRBJ1-1
CDR3: CASSYKPGPYEGIAEAFF
DNA: TGCGCCAGCAGCTACAAACCGGGCCCTTATGAGGGGATCGCTGAAGCTTTCTTT

D: NA
V: TRBV15
size: NA
J: TRBJ2-2
CDR3: CATSPRDFYTGELFF
DNA: TGTGCCACCAGCCCCCGGGACTTTTACACCGGGGAGCTGTTTTTT

D: TRBD2
V: TRBV12-5
size: NA
J: TRBJ2-3
CDR3: CASGLPTSGTPDTQYF
DNA: TGTGCTAGTGGTTTGCCGACTAGCGGGACTCCAGATACGCAGTATTTT

D: NA
V: TRBV9
size: NA
J: TRBJ2-7
CDR3: CASSVGDEGAQYF
DNA: TGTGCCAGCAGCGTAGGGGACGAAGGGGCGCAGTACTTC

D: NA
V: TRBV2
size: NA
J: TRBJ2-5
CDR3: CASSEAAFQETQYF
DNA: TGTGCCAGCAGTGAAGCCGCCTTCCAAGAGACCCAGTACTTC

D: NA
V: TRBV28
size: NA
J: TRBJ1-1
CDR3: CASSSTGDYTEAFF
DNA: TGTGCCAGCAGTTCTACCGGGGATTATACTGAAGCTTTCTTT

D: NA
V: TRBV15
size: once
J: TRBJ2-1
CDR3: CATASRHEGEQFF
DNA: TGTGCCACCGCCAGCCGCCATGAAGGGGAGCAGTTCTTC

D: NA
V: TRBV5-4
size: NA
J: TRBJ2-2
CDR3: CASSLLPAGGTWELFF
DNA: TGTGCCAGCAGCTTGTTGCCAGCGGGTGGCACCTGGGAGCTGTTTTTT

D: TRBD2
V: TRBV19
size: once
J: TRBJ2-1
CDR3: CASSSRDYKQFF
DNA: TGTGCCAGTAGTTCCCGGGACTATAAGCAGTTCTTC

D: NA
V: TRBV6-5
size: NA
J: TRBJ1-2
CDR3: CASSQNYGYTF
DNA: TGTGCCAGCAGCCAGAACTATGGCTACACCTTC

D: TRBD1
V: TRBV28
size: NA
J: TRBJ1-5
CDR3: CASSPGQGDQPQHF
DNA: TGTGCCAGCAGTCCCGGACAGGGGGATCAGCCCCAGCATTTT

D: TRBD2
V: TRBV4-3
size: few
J: TRBJ2-1
CDR3: CASSPHEAGGQLF
DNA: TGCGCCAGCAGTCCGCACGAAGCGGGAGGGCAGCTCTTC

D: NA
V: TRBV29-1
size: NA
J: TRBJ2-3
CDR3: CSLRRNTDTQYF
DNA: TGCAGCCTCCGTCGAAACACAGATACGCAGTATTTT

D: NA
V: TRBV28
size: NA
J: TRBJ1-5
CDR3: CASSFARGRTFQPQHF
DNA: TGTGCCAGCAGTTTTGCCAGGGGACGAACGTTTCAGCCCCAGCATTTT

D: NA
V: TRBV7-2
size: NA
J: TRBJ2-3
CDR3: CASQRGLVGTDTQYF
DNA: TGTGCCAGCCAGAGGGGTCTAGTGGGCACAGATACGCAGTATTTT

D: TRBD1
V: TRBV30
size: NA
J: TRBJ1-2
CDR3: CAWKPYLGTGSYGYTF
DNA: TGTGCCTGGAAGCCCTATCTAGGGACAGGGTCCTATGGCTACACCTTC

D: NA
V: TRBV4-3
size: NA
J: TRBJ1-1
CDR3: CASSRQVNTEAFF
DNA: TGCGCCAGCAGCCGACAGGTGAACACTGAAGCTTTCTTT

D: NA
V: TRBV30
size: NA
J: TRBJ1-6
CDR3: CASSDRNSPLHF
DNA: TGTGCCTCAAGTGACAGGAATTCACCCCTCCACTTT

D: NA
V: TRBV4-1
size: NA
J: TRBJ2-5
CDR3: CASSQGDRMEETQYF
DNA: TGCGCCAGCAGCCAGGGAGACAGGATGGAGGAGACCCAGTACTTC

D: NA
V: TRBV11-2
size: once
J: TRBJ2-3
CDR3: CASSLVIDTQYF
DNA: TGTGCCAGCAGCTTAGTTATAGATACGCAGTATTTT

D: TRBD2
V: TRBV18
size: NA
J: TRBJ2-1
CDR3: CASSPPGLAGGREQFF
DNA: TGTGCCAGCTCACCACCGGGACTAGCGGGAGGCCGTGAGCAGTTCTTC

D: NA
V: TRBV5-4
size: NA
J: TRBJ1-2
CDR3: CASSLADRNYGYTF
DNA: TGTGCCAGCAGCTTGGCCGACAGGAACTATGGCTACACCTTC

D: TRBD1
V: TRBV30
size: NA
J: TRBJ1-5
CDR3: CAVQGDSNQPQHF
DNA: TGTGCCGTACAGGGGGATAGCAATCAGCCCCAGCATTTT

D: TRBD2
V: TRBV6-6
size: NA
J: TRBJ2-3
CDR3: CASTLPGGATDTQYF
DNA: TGTGCCAGCACCCTTCCGGGGGGGGCCACAGATACGCAGTATTTT

D: NA
V: TRBV28
size: NA
J: TRBJ2-5
CDR3: CASSLVGVPWTQYF
DNA: TGTGCCAGCAGTTTAGTGGGGGTGCCGTGGACCCAGTACTTC

D: NA
V: TRBV6-5
size: NA
J: TRBJ2-5
CDR3: CASGAGETQYF
DNA: TGTGCCAGCGGCGCTGGAGAGACCCAGTACTTC

D: NA
V: TRBV5-1
size: NA
J: TRBJ2-5
CDR3: CASSLALGYQETQYF
DNA: TGCGCCAGCAGCTTGGCCTTGGGGTACCAAGAGACCCAGTACTTC

D: NA
V: TRBV5-4
size: NA
J: TRBJ2-1
CDR3: CASSSGGGEYNEQFF
DNA: TGTGCCAGCAGCTCGGGTGGCGGGGAATACAATGAGCAGTTCTTC

D: NA
V: TRBV7-6
size: NA
J: TRBJ1-1
CDR3: CASSLRAAGDTEAFF
DNA: TGTGCCAGCAGCCTACGAGCCGCAGGAGACACTGAAGCTTTCTTT

D: NA
V: TRBV11-2
size: once
J: TRBJ2-5
CDR3: CASSLPGSSTKQYF
DNA: TGTGCCAGCAGCTTGCCAGGGTCTTCTACGAAGCAGTACTTC

D: NA
V: TRBV23-1
size: NA
J: TRBJ1-2
CDR3: CASSQSESLRYGYTF
DNA: TGCGCCAGCAGTCAATCGGAAAGCCTCCGCTATGGCTACACCTTC

D: NA
V: TRBV5-1
size: NA
J: TRBJ2-5
CDR3: CASSLEGGETQYF
DNA: TGCGCCAGCAGCTTGGAGGGGGGAGAGACCCAGTACTTC

D: NA
V: TRBV30
size: once
J: TRBJ1-3
CDR3: CAWRAPSGNTIYF
DNA: TGTGCCTGGAGGGCCCCGTCTGGAAACACCATATATTTT

D: TRBD2
V: TRBV11-2
size: NA
J: TRBJ2-1
CDR3: CASNNWTSSNEQFF
DNA: TGTGCCAGCAACAATTGGACTAGCTCGAATGAGCAGTTCTTC

D: NA
V: TRBV12-5
size: NA
J: TRBJ1-3
CDR3: CASGSDSGNTIYF
DNA: TGTGCTAGTGGGTCCGACTCTGGAAACACCATATATTTT

D: NA
V: TRBV7-8
size: NA
J: TRBJ1-1
CDR3: CASSPRTTPLYTEAFF
DNA: TGTGCCAGCAGCCCGAGGACTACCCCCCTTTACACTGAAGCTTTCTTT

D: NA
V: TRBV12-5
size: once
J: TRBJ1-1
CDR3: CASGSGFEAFF
DNA: TGTGCTAGTGGTTCAGGGTTTGAAGCTTTCTTT

D: NA
V: TRBV18
size: NA
J: TRBJ2-7
CDR3: CASSPPVGAWTYEQYF
DNA: TGTGCCAGCTCACCACCGGTGGGGGCCTGGACCTACGAGCAGTACTTC

D: TRBD2
V: TRBV19
size: once
J: TRBJ2-1
CDR3: CASSPGTSSNNEQFF
DNA: TGTGCCAGTAGTCCCGGGACTAGCAGCAACAATGAGCAGTTCTTC

D: NA
V: TRBV4-3
size: NA
J: TRBJ2-2
CDR3: CASSQVPGELFF
DNA: TGCGCCAGCAGCCAAGTCCCCGGGGAGCTGTTTTTT

D: NA
V: TRBV20-1
size: NA
J: TRBJ2-7
CDR3: CSPQSSYEQYF
DNA: TGCAGTCCACAGTCTTCCTACGAGCAGTACTTC